This T cell receptor beta chain was found in a study of T cells in Graves' hyperthyroidism and ophthalmopathy (dated by TCRdb to between 2018 and 2020). Study-level background: Peripheral blood samples were taken at the time of initial diagnosis, prior to any treatment. TCR V-J signatures able to tell the groups apart were searched for in a discovery cohort of around 95 patients, of whom under 45 had Graves' ophthalmopathy and about 60 had stable Graves' hyperthyroidism. Prospective prediction of ophthalmopathy was tested in an independent validation cohort consisting of about 19 hyperthyroidism patients and 17 patients who later progressed to ophthalmopathy. The 100 discovery patients were randomly split 7:3 into training and test sets. The study also compared thyroid tissue and blood T-cell repertoires from more than 5 Graves' hyperthyroidism patients. After sampling, hyperthyroidism patients received methimazole starting at 30 mg daily, and ophthalmopathy patients received high-dose intravenous methylprednisolone. The paper reports TCR Vbeta CDR3 sequencing of roughly 140 peripheral blood samples: approximately 41 ophthalmopathy, 75 to 80 hyperthyroidism and around 17 progressor patients. Paper-wide results and their limitations: Most expanded thyroid clonotypes (frequency above 0.001) were also detected in blood, a finding suggesting that blood repertoires may reflect thyroid immune responses. Sample size was not statistically predetermined, and blinding of investigators to group allocation was not performed. A model built on a 13 V-J signature distinguished ophthalmopathy from stable hyperthyroidism, reaching about 89% sensitivity and under 84% specificity in cross-validation and 80%/75% in testing. During validation, the model predicted progression to ophthalmopathy a median of approximately six months ahead of onset, with almost 71% sensitivity and roughly 72% specificity.

The sample holds a few counts of this clonotype. No cognate antigen has been identified for it. No base quality information exists; no much larger clone differs at one position. From its cysteine to its phenylalanine, the CDR3 spans 13 amino acids. Left in the record is the CDR3 DNA by itself, 39 bases read in frame from the first base. As encoded in the germline V gene (reference sequence), CDR1 is SSHAT while CDR2 is FNYEAQ. Amplification of TCR beta CDR3 regions was carried out from RNA transcripts. The first round of RT-PCR for the TCR CDR3 was performed with the HTBI primer set and the Qiagen OneStep RT-PCR kit. Libraries were constructed in a second round of multiplex PCR, after which size selection and purification were performed. The libraries were sequenced on an Illumina HiSeq2000 using paired-end 100 bp reads. Concerning the study's data processing: SOAPnuke was used to process the raw data, throwing out any read that contained adapters or uncalled bases, had a mean Phred below 15, or lacked an exact constant-primer or identifier match. COPE v1.2.5 was used to merge high-quality paired reads, and clonotypes were defined as unique nucleotide sequences. MiTCR v1.1 was used to align the clonotypes against IMGT TRBV, TRBD and TRBJ reference segments. The analysis included only V-J combinations with a frequency above 0.0001, which together covered more than 98% of the repertoires. A TCS score was defined as the ratio of F50 (clonal expansion) to E x V (chaos), with BLOSUM62-based TCRdist applied between CDR3 peptides within each V-J. Welch's t-statistics and random forest reduced around 520 V-J features to fewer than 15, which were used in a naive Bayes classifier (R e1071). The public reads were quality trimmed at Q25 with fastp and then assembled into clones with MiXCR by TCRdb, keeping productive beta chains. Each CDR3 protein appears once, grouped with its most common genes and DNA. Clone size and V and J calls follow TCRdb, not the original study. Counted in this sample were over 700,000 distinct CDR3 sequences; roughly 20% of them appeared once. Of the sample, 16% is held by the ten largest clones.

Hyperthyroidism patients were newly diagnosed, had a disease duration of under 2 months, and were aged 18 to 65 years. Patients with uncontrolled infections, other autoimmune diseases, pregnancy or lactation were excluded. Diagnoses relied on clinical symptoms, serum thyroxine and TRAb, thyroid ultrasound and orbital computed tomography. Blood from progressor patients was drawn when they were first diagnosed with hyperthyroidism, before any ophthalmopathy symptoms appeared. PBMCs were isolated from approximately 10 ml of fresh peripheral blood by Ficoll-Paque density gradient centrifugation. Progressor patients were defined as those initially diagnosed with Graves' hyperthyroidism in whom ophthalmopathy developed during follow-up. Total RNA was extracted using Trizol reagent, and RNA quality was assessed on an Agilent 2100 Bioanalyzer.

The clonotype was recovered from a woman aged 45-60 years with Graves' hyperthyroidism that later progressed to Graves' ophthalmopathy. Sequences were obtained from blood. The chain joins TRBV7-7 to TRBJ1-3; the D gene lacks a confident call. The nucleotide sequence reads TGTGCTAGCTCTCCGGGATTCGGAAACACCATATATTTT. This sequence encodes CASSPGFGNTIYF.